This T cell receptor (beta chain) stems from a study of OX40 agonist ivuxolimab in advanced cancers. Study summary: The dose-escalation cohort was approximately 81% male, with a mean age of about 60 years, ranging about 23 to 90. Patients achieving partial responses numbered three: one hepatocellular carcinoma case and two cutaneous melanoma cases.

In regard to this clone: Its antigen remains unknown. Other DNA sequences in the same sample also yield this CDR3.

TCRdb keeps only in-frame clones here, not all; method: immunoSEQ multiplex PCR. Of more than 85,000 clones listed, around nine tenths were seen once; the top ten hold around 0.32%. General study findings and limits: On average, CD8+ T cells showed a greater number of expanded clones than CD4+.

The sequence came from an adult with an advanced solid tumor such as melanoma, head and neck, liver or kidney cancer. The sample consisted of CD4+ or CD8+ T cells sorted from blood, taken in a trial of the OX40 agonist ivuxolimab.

CDR3 region: CASSPPDRTNYGYTF. The CDR3, as DNA: TGTGCCAGCAGTCCACCGGACAGGACTAACTATGGCTACACCTTC. The rearrangement joins TRBV28 to TRBJ1-2, with TRBD1 identical over 7 bases. Trimming at V came to 5 bases and at J to 0 bases, leaving 6 bases not matched to a gene. The CDR3 has 15 residues. The germline gives CDR1 MDHEN, CDR2 SYDVKM.